The TCR beta chain described here comes from a study of blood T cell repertoires in COVID-19. Study background: T cells, B-cell-depleted T cells, or PBMCs provided the cDNA or gDNA that served as material.

Sequencing used immunoSEQ multiplex PCR; TCRdb keeps in-frame clones, though not all of them. The data hold more than 350,000 clones, with roughly 84% observed a single time. Deletions cut 2 bases from V and 7 bases from J, with 10 bases between. The germline V gene has CDR1 SGHDT and CDR2 YYEEEE. CDR3 length equals 14 residues. The participants were between about 18 and 89 years old and came from 24 US areas. Participants' own reports of clinical history determined their cohort assignment. V gene TRBV5-6 combines with J gene TRBJ1-6; D perhaps matches TRBD1 (6 bases). The specimen was PBMCs or T cells enriched from blood (not recorded which). The sequence came from a woman younger than 30 who had been exposed to COVID-19. CDR3 sequence: CASSLPTGNSPLHF. As DNA, the CDR3 is TGTGCCAGCAGCTTACCAACAGGGAATTCACCCCTCCACTTT.